Reported below is one T cell receptor beta chain. There are 14 residues in the CDR3. Per the germline V gene, CDR1 is LNHDA and CDR2 is SQIVND (reference sequence). V was pared by 8 bases and J by 0 bases, with 14 bases between. Libraries were prepared by immunoSEQ multiplex PCR; TCRdb keeps only in-frame clonotypes and omits some of them. This sample has hundreds of thousands of clones, with about 89% found just once. This record belongs to a study of blood T cell repertoires in COVID-19. The J gene is TRBJ2-7, the V gene TRBV19, with D perhaps matching TRBD2 (6 bases). This TCR was sampled from a man between 60 and 75 years old who had recovered from COVID-19. Material for sequencing was PBMCs or T cells enriched from blood (not recorded which). The CDR3 sequence is CASGPGLTSYEQYF. CDR3 DNA sequence: TGTGCCAGTGGGCCGGGACTTACCTCCTACGAGCAGTACTTC.